The 2 T cell receptor beta chains given below trace back to one sample, sequenced in a study of T-cell reconstitution after alpha-beta-depleted transplantation in children. A library of TCRbeta sequences, prepared with unique molecular identifiers, was generated. TCRdb reprocessed the PCR reads with MiXCR, giving one entry per CDR3 protein. The table records about 640,000 distinct CDR3 sequences, 15% to 20% of them present only once. The source material was PBMCs from the stem cell graft donor, sampled from the stem cell graft. These receptors were taken from a human donor who donated a stem cell graft to a child with acute myeloid leukemia.

This clonotype occurred many times. J is TRBJ1-2 and V is TRBV4-2; no firm D call. There are 14 residues in the CDR3. CDR1 is LGHNA, CDR2 YNFKEQ, per germline. V lost 1 base to trimming and J lost 1 base, with 7 bases between them. CDR3 nucleotides: TGTGCCAGCAGCCAAGTGGACGGTAACTATGGCTACACCTTC. It is translated as CASSQVDGNYGYTF.

This clonotype was counted between two and nine times. This chain connects TRBV20-1 to TRBJ2-6, with D unclear. The CDR3 totals 11 residues. Germline loops: CDR1 DFQATT, CDR2 SNEGSKA (reference sequence). The ends were cut back, 3 bases at V and 10 bases at J, with 7 bases in the middle. The CDR3 coding sequence is TGCAGTGCTAGCGTGAAGAACGTCCTGACTTTC. Its translation: CSASVKNVLTF.